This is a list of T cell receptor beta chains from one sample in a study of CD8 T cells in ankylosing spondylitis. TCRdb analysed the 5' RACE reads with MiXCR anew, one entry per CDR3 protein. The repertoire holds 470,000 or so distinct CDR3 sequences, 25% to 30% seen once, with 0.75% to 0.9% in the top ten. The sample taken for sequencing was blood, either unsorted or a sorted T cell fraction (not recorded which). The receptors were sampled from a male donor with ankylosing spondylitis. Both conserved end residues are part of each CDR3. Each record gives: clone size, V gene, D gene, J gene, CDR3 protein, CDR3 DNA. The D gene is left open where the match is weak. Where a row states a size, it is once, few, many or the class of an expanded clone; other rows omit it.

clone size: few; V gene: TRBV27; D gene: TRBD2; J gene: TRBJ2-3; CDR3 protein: CASSVIAGGLTDTQYF; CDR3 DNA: TGTGCCAGCAGTGTCATAGCGGGAGGCCTCACAGATACGCAGTATTTT
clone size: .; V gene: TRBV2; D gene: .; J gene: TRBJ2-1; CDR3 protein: CARARSPGSVNNEQFF; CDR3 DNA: TGTGCCAGAGCCAGGTCTCCGGGGTCGGTAAACAATGAGCAGTTCTTC
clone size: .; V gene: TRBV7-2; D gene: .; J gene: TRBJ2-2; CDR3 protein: CASSLSPGIYVAGELFF; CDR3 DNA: TGTGCCAGCAGCTTGAGTCCGGGGATTTATGTAGCCGGGGAGCTGTTTTTT
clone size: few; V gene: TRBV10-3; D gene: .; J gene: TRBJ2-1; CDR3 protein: CAISESGTGASNEQFF; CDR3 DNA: TGTGCCATCAGTGAGTCCGGGACGGGAGCCTCCAATGAGCAGTTCTTC
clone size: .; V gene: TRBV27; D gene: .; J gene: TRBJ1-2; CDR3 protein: CASSSKQGSSYGYTF; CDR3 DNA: TGTGCCAGCAGTTCTAAACAGGGAAGCTCCTATGGCTACACCTTC
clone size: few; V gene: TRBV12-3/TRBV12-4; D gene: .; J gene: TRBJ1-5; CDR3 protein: CASSLTSRDQPQHF; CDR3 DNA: TGTGCCAGCAGCCTTACCTCTAGGGATCAGCCCCAGCATTTT
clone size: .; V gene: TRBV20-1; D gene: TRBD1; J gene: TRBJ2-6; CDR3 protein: CSAGTGSSGANVLTF; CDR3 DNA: TGCAGTGCGGGGACAGGAAGCTCTGGGGCCAACGTCCTGACTTTC
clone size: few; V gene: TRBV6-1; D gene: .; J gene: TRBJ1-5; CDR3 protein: CASIDRSRQSYSNQPQHF; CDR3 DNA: TGTGCCAGCATCGACCGATCCCGCCAAAGCTATAGCAATCAGCCCCAGCATTTT
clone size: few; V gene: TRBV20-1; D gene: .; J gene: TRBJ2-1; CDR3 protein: CSARTPGAPPYNEQFF; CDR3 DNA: TGCAGTGCTAGGACACCGGGAGCCCCCCCCTACAATGAGCAGTTCTTC
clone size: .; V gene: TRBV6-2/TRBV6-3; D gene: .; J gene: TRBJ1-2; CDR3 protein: CASSYGAHGYTF; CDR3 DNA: TGTGCCAGCAGTTATGGGGCTCATGGCTACACCTTC
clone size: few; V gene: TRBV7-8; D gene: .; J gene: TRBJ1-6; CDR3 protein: CASSKPGQGDNSPLHF; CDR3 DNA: TGTGCCAGCAGCAAACCCGGACAAGGAGATAATTCACCCCTCCACTTT
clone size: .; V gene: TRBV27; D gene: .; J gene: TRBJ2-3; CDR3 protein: CASSRRGRGRLDTQYF; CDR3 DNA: TGTGCCAGCAGCAGAAGGGGGCGGGGACGGCTTGATACGCAGTATTTT
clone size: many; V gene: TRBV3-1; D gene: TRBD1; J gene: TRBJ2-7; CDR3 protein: CASSRLSTGGEQYF; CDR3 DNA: TGTGCCAGCAGCCGTTTGAGCACAGGGGGCGAGCAGTACTTC
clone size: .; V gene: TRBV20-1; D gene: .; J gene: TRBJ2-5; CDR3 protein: CSAMGDPQETQYF; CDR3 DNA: TGCAGTGCTATGGGAGATCCCCAAGAGACCCAGTACTTC
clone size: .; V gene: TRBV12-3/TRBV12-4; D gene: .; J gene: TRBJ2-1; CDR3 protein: CASRGGEQGSYNEQFF; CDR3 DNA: TGTGCCAGCAGGGGGGGGGAACAGGGTTCCTACAATGAGCAGTTCTTC
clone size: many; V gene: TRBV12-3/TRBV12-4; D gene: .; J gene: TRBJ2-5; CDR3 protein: CASSLYRIPPETQYF; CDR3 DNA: TGTGCCAGCAGTTTATACAGGATCCCTCCAGAGACCCAGTACTTC
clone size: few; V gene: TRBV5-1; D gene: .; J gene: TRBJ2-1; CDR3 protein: CASSLGWGAHGNEQFF; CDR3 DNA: TGCGCCAGCAGCCTCGGGTGGGGTGCCCACGGCAATGAGCAGTTCTTC
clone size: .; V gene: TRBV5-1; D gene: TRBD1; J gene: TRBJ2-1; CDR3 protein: CASSLATGSAYNEQFF; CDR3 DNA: TGCGCCAGCTCCCTTGCGACAGGGTCGGCCTACAATGAGCAGTTCTTC
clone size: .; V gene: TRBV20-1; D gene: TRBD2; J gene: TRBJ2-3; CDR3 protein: CSASSSGSSGTDTQYF; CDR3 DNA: TGCAGTGCTAGCAGTAGCGGGTCCTCTGGCACAGATACGCAGTATTTT
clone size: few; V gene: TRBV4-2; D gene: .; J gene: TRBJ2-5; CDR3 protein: CASSQDDREEETQYF; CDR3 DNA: TGTGCCAGCAGCCAGGATGACAGGGAGGAAGAGACCCAGTACTTC
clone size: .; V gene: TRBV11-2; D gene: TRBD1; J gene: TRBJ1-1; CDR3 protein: CASSLVPGTGVTNTEAFF; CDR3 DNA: TGTGCCAGCAGCTTAGTCCCCGGGACAGGGGTGACGAACACTGAAGCTTTCTTT
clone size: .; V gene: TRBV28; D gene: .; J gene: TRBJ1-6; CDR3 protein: CASSLPTDLWYNSPLHF; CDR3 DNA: TGTGCCAGCAGTCTACCCACGGACTTGTGGTATAATTCACCCCTCCACTTT
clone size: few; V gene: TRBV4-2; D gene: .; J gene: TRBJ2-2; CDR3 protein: CASSLQRENTGELFF; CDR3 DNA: TGTGCCAGCAGCCTTCAACGGGAGAACACCGGGGAGCTGTTTTTT
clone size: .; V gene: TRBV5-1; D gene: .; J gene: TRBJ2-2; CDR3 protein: CASSRSKLGGTGELFF; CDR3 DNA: TGCGCCAGCAGCCGAAGTAAGCTTGGAGGCACCGGGGAGCTGTTTTTT
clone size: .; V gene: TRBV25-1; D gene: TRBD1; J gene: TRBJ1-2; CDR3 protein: CASSETGRGYTF; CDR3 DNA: TGTGCCAGCAGTGAGACAGGGAGAGGCTACACCTTC
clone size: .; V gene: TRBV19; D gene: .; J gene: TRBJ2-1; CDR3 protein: CASSGTHRNEQFF; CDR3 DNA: TGTGCCAGTAGCGGGACCCACCGGAATGAGCAGTTCTTC
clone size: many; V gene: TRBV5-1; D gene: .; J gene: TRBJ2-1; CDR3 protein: CASSLGPSSYNEQFF; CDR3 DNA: TGCGCCAGCAGCTTGGGGCCAAGCTCCTACAATGAGCAGTTCTTC
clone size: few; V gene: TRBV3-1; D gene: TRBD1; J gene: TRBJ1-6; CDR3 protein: CASSQGTGEYSPLHF; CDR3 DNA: TGTGCCAGCAGCCAAGGCACAGGGGAGTATTCACCCCTCCACTTT
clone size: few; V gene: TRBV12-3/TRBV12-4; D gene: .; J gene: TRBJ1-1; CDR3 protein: CASTLGVFRAEAFF; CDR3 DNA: TGTGCCAGCACTTTAGGGGTCTTTAGGGCTGAAGCTTTCTTT
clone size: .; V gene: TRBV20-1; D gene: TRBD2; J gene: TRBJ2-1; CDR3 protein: CSARPGTMINEQFF; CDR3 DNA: TGCAGTGCTAGACCCGGGACTATGATCAATGAGCAGTTCTTC
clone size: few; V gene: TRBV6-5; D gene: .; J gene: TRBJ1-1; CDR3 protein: CASSFGQGNTEAFF; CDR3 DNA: TGTGCCAGCAGTTTTGGGCAGGGGAACACTGAAGCTTTCTTT
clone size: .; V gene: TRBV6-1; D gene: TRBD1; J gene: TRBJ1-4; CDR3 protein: CASSEAQTGANEKLFF; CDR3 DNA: TGTGCCAGCAGTGAAGCGCAGACAGGGGCTAATGAAAAACTGTTTTTT
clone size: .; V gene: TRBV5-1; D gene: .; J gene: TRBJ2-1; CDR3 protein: CASSADTQSSYNEQFF; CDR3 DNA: TGCGCCAGCAGCGCGGACACCCAGTCCTCCTACAATGAGCAGTTCTTC
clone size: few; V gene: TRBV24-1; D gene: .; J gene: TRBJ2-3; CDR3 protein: CATSDTGGGLDTQYF; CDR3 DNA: TGTGCCACCAGTGATACAGGTGGAGGATTAGATACGCAGTATTTT
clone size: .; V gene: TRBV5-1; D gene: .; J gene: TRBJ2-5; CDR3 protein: CASSLEGRGRQETQYF; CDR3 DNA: TGCGCCAGCAGCTTGGAGGGCAGGGGAAGACAAGAGACCCAGTACTTC
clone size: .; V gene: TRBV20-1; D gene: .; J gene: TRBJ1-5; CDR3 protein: CSARDLGVTGHYSNQPQHF; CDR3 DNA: TGCAGTGCTAGGGACCTAGGAGTGACAGGTCACTATAGCAATCAGCCCCAGCATTTT
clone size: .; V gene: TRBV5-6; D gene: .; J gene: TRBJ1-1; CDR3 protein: CASSNRDLNTEAFF; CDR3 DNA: TGTGCCAGCAGCAACCGGGATCTGAACACTGAAGCTTTCTTT
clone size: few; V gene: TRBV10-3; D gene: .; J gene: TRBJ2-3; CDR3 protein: CAISGDSDSEYF; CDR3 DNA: TGTGCCATCAGTGGGGACTCAGACTCGGAGTATTTT
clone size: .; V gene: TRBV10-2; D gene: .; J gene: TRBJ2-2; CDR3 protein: CASSERRRNAMVDPGELFF; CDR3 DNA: TGCGCCAGCAGTGAGAGGAGACGGAATGCAATGGTAGATCCCGGGGAGCTGTTTTTT
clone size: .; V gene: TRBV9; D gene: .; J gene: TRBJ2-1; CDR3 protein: CASTKAGYNEQFF; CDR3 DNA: TGTGCCAGCACAAAGGCAGGCTACAATGAGCAGTTCTTC
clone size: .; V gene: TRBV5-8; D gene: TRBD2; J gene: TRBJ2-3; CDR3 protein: CASSRSGTADTQYF; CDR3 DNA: TGTGCCAGCAGTCGTAGCGGGACCGCAGATACGCAGTATTTT
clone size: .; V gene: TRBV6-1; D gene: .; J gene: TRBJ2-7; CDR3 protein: CASSARMGTTRYEQYF; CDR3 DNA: TGTGCCAGCAGTGCAAGAATGGGTACGACACGATACGAGCAGTACTTC
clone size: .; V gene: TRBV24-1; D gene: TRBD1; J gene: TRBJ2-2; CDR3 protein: CATSDPGTGSNTGELFF; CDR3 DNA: TGTGCCACCAGTGACCCCGGGACAGGGTCGAACACCGGGGAGCTGTTTTTT
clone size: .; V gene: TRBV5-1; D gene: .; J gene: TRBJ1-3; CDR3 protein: CASSSRGPLGNTIYF; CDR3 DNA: TGCGCCAGCAGCTCCCGGGGGCCATTGGGAAACACCATATATTTT
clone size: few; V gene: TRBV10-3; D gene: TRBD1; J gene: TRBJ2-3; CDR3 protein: CAISRDRADTQYF; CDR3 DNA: TGTGCCATCAGCCGGGACAGGGCAGATACGCAGTATTTT